This T cell receptor (beta chain) emerged from a study of identical twins. Addition of a universal primer site occurred through template switching, and cDNA carried unique molecular identifiers. TCRdb independently ran MiXCR on the 5' RACE reads; one entry per CDR3 protein. Here the sample spans about 530,000 distinct CDR3 sequences, 12% to 15% being singletons. Regarding the study as a whole: Cord blood beta clonotypes that were abundant carried fewer insertions, and memory repertoires showed no such trend.

Concerning this clonotype: The antigen is undetermined.

The data also belong to a second study, concerning yellow fever vaccine responses in identical twins. This second study notes: Reportedly, twins showed a vaccine T cell response that looked partly convergent and partly personalized.

The sequence was obtained from a woman younger than 30 in good health. The sequenced sample consisted of CD4+ T cells sorted from blood.

This CDR3 reads CASSYGGQPQHF. The DNA for the CDR3 is TGTGCCAGCAGTTATGGGGGTCAGCCCCAGCATTTT. The gene calls are TRBV25-1 and TRBJ1-5, with D perhaps TRBD1 (5 bases). This CDR3 is built from 12 residues. Trimming cost V 5 bases and J 6 bases, with 8 bases left between them. Germline values: CDR1 MGHDK, CDR2 SYGVNS.